A single sample gave rise to the 3 T cell receptor beta chains below, sequenced in a study of identical twins. TCRdb itself ran the 5' RACE reads through MiXCR, one entry per CDR3 protein. The data show under 900,000 distinct CDR3 sequences, over 9% seen once. The data were also submitted as part of a second study, on yellow fever vaccine responses in identical twins.

Input material: PBMCs. Receptor source: a young woman in good health.

This clonotype has a handful of counts. The V call is TRBV5-1, the J call TRBJ2-3, with 12 bases identical to TRBD2. V dropped 3 bases and J dropped 5; count of bases not matched to a gene: 13. The CDR3 runs 18 residues. Looked up from germline, CDR1 is SGHRS and CDR2 is YFSETQ. The DNA of the CDR3 is TGCGCCAGCAGCTCGGAAGGGCTAGCGGGAGGGCCCTTAGATACGCAGTATTTT. Its protein product is CASSSEGLAGGPLDTQYF.

This clonotype came up many times. The chain joins TRBV5-1 to TRBJ2-5; the D call may be TRBD1 or TRBD2 (5 bases each). Germline CDR1 is SGHRS and CDR2 is YFSETQ. The CDR3 loop spans 17 amino acids. The V gene lost 4 bases and the J gene lost 1 base, with 20 bases spanning the gap. The CDR3 loop reads CASSPGLLDFSQETQYF. Written as DNA, the CDR3 is TGCGCCAGCAGCCCGGGGCTATTAGATTTCTCCCAAGAGACCCAGTACTTC.

This clonotype turned up a few times. V and J are TRBV5-6 and TRBJ1-1; 9 positions match TRBD1. The CDR3 consists of 16 residues. Germline V gene data show CDR1 as SGHDT and CDR2 as YYEEEE. Trimming at V came to 3 bases and at J to 0 bases, leaving 6 bases not matched to a gene. The CDR3 loop is CASSSNRGPMNTEAFF. DNA of the CDR3: TGTGCCAGCAGCTCCAACAGGGGGCCGATGAACACTGAAGCTTTCTTT.